This T cell receptor beta chain was observed in a study of shared clonotypes between healthy human individuals. Data came from immunoSEQ multiplex PCR; TCRdb stores just in-frame clones and leaves some out. The sample comprises under 200,000 clones, over 85% of which are singletons, and approximately 0.07% rests with the top ten. Per the germline V gene, CDR1 is SGHVS and CDR2 is FQNEAQ. The trim removed 0 bases at V and 3 bases at J, leaving 8 bases unmatched. The CDR3 runs to 18 residues. The healthy adult donors were HIV-negative and reported no recent acute infections or vaccinations. This sequence originates from a woman between 25 and 40 years old in good health. Input material: naive CD4+ T cells sorted from blood. Subset given: CD45RA+ positively selected. The chain links TRBV7-8 to TRBJ2-1; TRBD2 aligns across 10 bases. DNA for the CDR3: TGTGCCAGCAGCTTAGCCCCCGGGACTAGCGACTTCTACAATGAGCAGTTCTTC. Residues: CASSLAPGTSDFYNEQFF.